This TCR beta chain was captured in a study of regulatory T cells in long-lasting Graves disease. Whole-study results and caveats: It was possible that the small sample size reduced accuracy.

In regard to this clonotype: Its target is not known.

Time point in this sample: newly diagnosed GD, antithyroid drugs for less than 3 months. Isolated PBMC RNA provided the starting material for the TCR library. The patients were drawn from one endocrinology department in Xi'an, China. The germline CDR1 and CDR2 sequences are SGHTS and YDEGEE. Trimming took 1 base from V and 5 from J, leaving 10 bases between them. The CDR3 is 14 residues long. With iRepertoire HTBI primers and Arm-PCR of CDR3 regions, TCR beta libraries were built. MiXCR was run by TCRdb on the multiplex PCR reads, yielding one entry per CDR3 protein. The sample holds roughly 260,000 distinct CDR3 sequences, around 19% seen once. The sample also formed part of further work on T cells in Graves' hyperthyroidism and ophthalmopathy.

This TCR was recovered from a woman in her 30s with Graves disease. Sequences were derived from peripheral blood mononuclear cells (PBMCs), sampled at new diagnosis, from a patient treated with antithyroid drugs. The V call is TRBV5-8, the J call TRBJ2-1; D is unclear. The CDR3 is CASSLWVFDNEQFF. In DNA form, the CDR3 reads TGTGCCAGCAGCTTGTGGGTTTTCGACAATGAGCAGTTCTTC.